A single sample is the source of the 23 T cell receptor beta chains below, sequenced in a study of blood T cell repertoires in COVID-19. Some clones are missing from TCRdb's copy, which holds only in-frame ones; the method was immunoSEQ multiplex PCR. Among roughly 180,000 clones listed, 86% were seen once. What was sequenced was PBMCs or T cells enriched from blood (not recorded which). Source of these receptors: a woman aged 25 to 39 who had recovered from COVID-19.

The chain has TRBV28 and TRBJ2-5; D may be TRBD2 (5 bases). The V and J ends lost 4 bases and 4 bases respectively, with 19 bases between them. Germline loops: CDR1 MDHEN, CDR2 SYDVKM. There are 16 residues in the CDR3. CDR3 sequence (DNA): TGTGCCAGCAGTTATAGGTATCCCGGGGTTGGAGAGACCCAGTACTTC. Protein: CASSYRYPGVGETQYF.

The chain combines TRBV9 with TRBJ2-3; TRBD2 matches at 11 bases. The CDR3 spans 15 residues. Germline CDR1 is SGDLS and CDR2 is YYNGEE. V gave up 4 bases and J gave up 6 bases; unmatched junction bases: 7. The CDR3 DNA sequence: TGTGCCAGCAGCTTTAGCGGGAGGGTGGCGGATACGCAGTATTTT. This sequence encodes CASSFSGRVADTQYF.

This clone was detected a few times. CDR3 amino acids: CASSLGGQGNNEQFF. In DNA, the CDR3 is TGTGCCAGCAGCTTAGGGGGACAGGGGAACAATGAGCAGTTCTTC. This chain links TRBV7-3 with TRBJ2-1; TRBD1 aligns across 10 bases. This CDR3 has 15 amino acids. Germline V CDR1 and CDR2: SGHTA, FQGTGA. Trimming at V came to 2 bases and at J to 5 bases, leaving 3 bases not matched to a gene.

The chain joins TRBV20-1 to TRBJ2-1, with 12 bases fitting TRBD2. Germline-derived CDR1 and CDR2 are DFQATT and SNEGSKA (reference sequence). This CDR3 is 11 amino acids long. The J segment lost 15 bases and the V segment lost 6 bases, leaving 6 bases of the junction unmatched. CDR3 region: CSALTSGGMFF. In DNA, the CDR3 is TGCAGTGCCCTGACTAGCGGGGGTATGTTCTTC.

The CDR3 sequence: CASSILLAGNEQFF. CDR3 DNA sequence: TGTGCCAGTAGTATCCTGTTAGCGGGCAATGAGCAGTTCTTC. The gene calls are TRBV19 and TRBJ2-1; 7 bases are a match to TRBD2. Germline loops: CDR1 LNHDA, CDR2 SQIVND (reference sequence). V was clipped by 3 bases and J by 6 bases; unmatched bases: 5. The CDR3 has 14 amino acids.

The chain combines TRBV6-5 with TRBJ2-1, with 13 bases identical to TRBD2. With V trimmed by 6 bases and J by 8 bases, 7 bases remained unmatched. CDR3 size: 15 residues. Per germline, CDR1 MNHEY and CDR2 SVGAGI. DNA of the CDR3: TGTGCCAGCAGGTCGACTAGCGGGAGGTACGATGAGCAGTTCTTC. It codes for CASRSTSGRYDEQFF.

The genes are TRBV28 and TRBJ2-2, with 9 bases that match TRBD2. Looked up from germline, CDR1 is MDHEN and CDR2 is SYDVKM. The ends lost 3 bases at V and 8 bases at J; junction bases unmatched: 13. The CDR3 contains 17 residues. CDR3 nucleotide sequence: TGTGCCAGCAGTTTCTCTCCAATAGCGGGAGTGTCTGGGGAGCTGTTTTTT. Amino acid sequence: CASSFSPIAGVSGELFF.

The chain carries TRBV27 and TRBJ2-7, with D unresolved. V was trimmed by 2 bases and J by 3 bases, leaving 17 bases between them. The V gene's germline CDR1 is MNHEY and CDR2 SMNVEV (reference sequence). This CDR3 spans 16 amino acids. DNA of the CDR3: TGTGCCAGCAGTTTAACCTCCACAAATCCCTTCTACGAGCAGTACTTC. This translates into CASSLTSTNPFYEQYF.

This chain uses TRBV10-2 with TRBJ1-2, with D possibly matching TRBD1 (5 bases). Germline-derived CDR1 and CDR2 are WSHSY and SAAADI. The CDR3 has 17 amino acids. Trimming left V 0 bases short and J 5 bases short, with 19 bases between. As DNA, the CDR3 is TGCGCCAGCAGTGAGTCGGAGGGAGTGGCAGGGAAGTATGGCTACACCTTC. Its translation is CASSESEGVAGKYGYTF.

The rearrangement links TRBV28 to TRBJ1-5, with TRBD1 matching 7 bases. This CDR3 is built from 15 residues. Looked up from germline, CDR1 is MDHEN and CDR2 is SYDVKM. V shed 3 bases, J shed 6 bases, and the junction held 8 bases outside the gene matches. The CDR3 DNA reads as TGTGCCAGCAGTTTTTCTGCAGGGGGTGGTCAGCCCCAGCATTTT. Its translation is CASSFSAGGGQPQHF.

The chain uses TRBV24-1 and TRBJ2-1; 9 bases match TRBD1. Germline CDR1 and CDR2: KGHDR and SFDVKD. This CDR3 spans 15 amino acids. Trimming took 3 bases from V and 3 from J; bases not matched to a gene: 2. CDR3 amino acids: CATSDAGQGYNEQFF. CDR3 nucleotides: TGTGCCACCAGTGATGCGGGACAGGGCTACAATGAGCAGTTCTTC.

CDR3 amino acids: CSATEGNRGRGNTIYF. The CDR3 nucleotides are TGCAGCGCTACAGAGGGGAACAGGGGAAGAGGAAACACCATATATTTT. The chain combines TRBV29-1 with TRBJ1-3; 7 nucleotides line up with TRBD1. The germline V gene encodes CDR1 SQVTM and CDR2 ANQGSEA. The V and J ends lost 7 bases and 4 bases, in that order; junction bases with no gene match: 16. The CDR3 is 16 amino acids.

The chain uses TRBV28 and TRBJ2-2, with D perhaps TRBD1 (8 bases). The CDR3 contains 14 residues. V lost 5 bases and J lost 6, with 13 bases in between. In germline, CDR1 is MDHEN, CDR2 SYDVKM. The CDR3 sequence: CASSNRGGPGELFF. As DNA, the CDR3 is TGTGCCAGCAGTAACAGGGGGGGTCCCGGGGAGCTGTTTTTT.

V usage is TRBV27 and J usage is TRBJ2-7; possibly TRBD2 for D (6 bases). V was cut by 5 bases and J by 0 bases, with 8 bases left in between. Germline V gene sequence: CDR1 MNHEY, CDR2 SMNVEV (reference sequence). This CDR3 comprises 13 residues. The CDR3 is CASSPSDSYEQYF. The CDR3 DNA follows: TGTGCCAGCAGTCCTAGCGACTCCTACGAGCAGTACTTC.

This rearrangement joins TRBV5-4 to TRBJ2-3; TRBD2 is a possible D gene (6 bases). Germline assignment: CDR1 SGHNT and CDR2 YYREEE (reference sequence). V was shortened by 3 bases and J by 9 bases, with 20 bases between the two germline ends. The CDR3 is 15 amino acids. The CDR3 sequence is CASSSTGETSGTQYF. CDR3 DNA: TGTGCCAGCAGCTCGACGGGAGAGACTTCCGGGACGCAGTATTTT.

J is TRBJ2-1 and V is TRBV10-1, with TRBD2 identical over 8 bases. The CDR3 totals 18 residues. V was pared by 4 bases and J by 3 bases, with 14 bases of the junction left unmatched. Germline loops: CDR1 WNHNN, CDR2 SYGVQD (reference sequence). In DNA, the CDR3 is TGCGCCAGCAGTGCCCGGATCTTGGGTACTAGCGGCTACAATGAGCAGTTCTTC. Its protein is CASSARILGTSGYNEQFF.

This clone appeared a single time. J is TRBJ2-7 and V is TRBV2; 9 bases fit TRBD2. This CDR3 comprises 13 residues. The J segment lost 3 bases and the V segment lost 9 bases, leaving 6 bases of the junction unmatched. Germline V gene data show CDR1 as SNHLY and CDR2 as FYNNEI. In DNA form, the CDR3 reads TGTGCCAGTTGTCTAGCGGGATACTACGAGCAGTACTTC. Its translation is CASCLAGYYEQYF.

This chain uses TRBV19 with TRBJ2-1; 11 nucleotides agree with TRBD1. The CDR3 has 14 residues. Unmatched junction bases numbered 5, after V lost 5 bases and J lost 8 bases. The germline gives CDR1 LNHDA, CDR2 SQIVND (reference sequence). CDR3 sequence: CASSFGQGAYEQFF. The DNA for the CDR3 is TGTGCCAGTAGTTTCGGACAGGGGGCGTATGAGCAGTTCTTC.

The chain links TRBV24-1 to TRBJ2-2; 7 bases map to TRBD2. The CDR3 extends over 16 amino acids. CDR1 is KGHDR and CDR2 is SFDVKD in the germline V gene. V lost 9 bases, J lost 5 bases, and 14 bases stayed unmatched. The CDR3 bases are TGTGCCACCGCTCCCGATCCCGGCGGGAGTACCGGGGAGCTGTTTTTT. The encoded protein is CATAPDPGGSTGELFF.

This clone was seen more than once but under ten times. One end of the junction does not line up with germline, which may come from a read error. The rearrangement uses TRBV5-6 and TRBJ2-1; TRBD1 agrees at 11 bases. The germline gives CDR1 SGHDT, CDR2 YYEEEE. CDR3 length equals 12 residues. CDR3 in amino acids: CASSGRLGQGVF. In DNA, the CDR3 is TGTGCCAGCAGCGGCCGCCTGGGACAGGGGGTCTTC.

The chain joins TRBV2 to TRBJ1-1, with 9 nucleotides matching TRBD1. The CDR3 runs 15 residues. Germline V gene sequence: CDR1 SNHLY, CDR2 FYNNEI. With 10 bases clipped from V and 2 bases from J, the junction kept 11 bases outside the gene matches. CDR3 protein: CATKQGAGGNTEAFF. CDR3 DNA: TGTGCCACCAAACAGGGGGCGGGGGGAAACACTGAAGCTTTCTTT.

V and J are TRBV5-1 and TRBJ2-4; 9 bases line up with TRBD1. V dropped 4 bases and J dropped 8; count of bases not matched to a gene: 10. The CDR3 is 15 residues long. The germline V gene has CDR1 SGHRS and CDR2 YFSETQ. CDR3: CASSERDRVGDIQYF. The CDR3 DNA follows: TGCGCCAGCAGCGAAAGGGACAGGGTTGGTGACATTCAGTACTTC.

The chain carries TRBV10-3 and TRBJ2-7, with 9 nucleotides matching TRBD1. V lost 8 bases to trimming and J lost 6 bases; unmatched junction nucleotides: 8. CDR3 size: 13 residues. Germline CDR1 and CDR2: ENHRY and SYGVKD. CDR3 loop: CAIRTGDNTEQYF. The CDR3 DNA is TGTGCCATCCGGACAGGGGACAACACCGAGCAGTACTTC.